This passage covers 26 T cell receptor beta chains from one sample sequenced in a study of shared clonotypes between healthy human individuals. Assay used: immunoSEQ multiplex PCR; TCRdb lists only in-frame clones, some missing. The sample includes under 650,000 clones, 90% to 96% seen only once; the top ten take 0.06%. The source material was naive CD4+ T cells sorted from blood. The subset was: CD45RA+ positively selected. The receptor source for this set is a woman in her twenties or thirties in good health.

CDR3 residues: CASRRGLNTEAFF. CDR3 nucleotides: TGTGCCAGCAGGCGAGGGCTGAACACTGAAGCTTTCTTT. The chain combines TRBV6-5 with TRBJ1-1; unclear D gene. CDR1 and CDR2 from the germline V gene are MNHEY and SVGAGI. The V gene lost 6 bases and the J gene lost 0 bases, with 8 bases spanning the gap. CDR3 length: 13 amino acids.

J is TRBJ2-7 and V is TRBV6-6, with 10 bases fitting TRBD2. V shed 5 bases and J 2 bases; nucleotides not matched to a gene: 6. The CDR3 is 15 residues long. The germline CDR1 and CDR2 sequences are MNHNY and SVGAGI (reference sequence). CDR3 protein: CASSNTSGATYEQYF. In DNA, the CDR3 is TGTGCCAGCAGTAATACTAGCGGGGCTACCTACGAGCAGTACTTC.

In its sample, this clone was seen once. This rearrangement joins TRBV19 to TRBJ2-5, with TRBD1 matching 7 bases. The V gene end was trimmed by 4 bases and the J gene end by 4 bases; junction bases not matched to a gene: 9. The CDR3 has 15 residues. The germline V gene has CDR1 LNHDA and CDR2 SQIVND (reference sequence). Here the CDR3 reads CASSTIQGWGETQYF. DNA for the CDR3: TGTGCCAGTAGTACCATACAGGGGTGGGGAGAGACCCAGTACTTC.

In its sample, this clone was seen once. J is TRBJ2-7 and V is TRBV15; possible D gene TRBD1, 6 bases. CDR1 is LNHNV and CDR2 is YYDKDF in the germline V gene (reference sequence). V dropped 2 bases and J dropped 2 bases, with 16 bases sitting between them. The CDR3 totals 16 residues. The CDR3 spells CATSRLTGTKAYEQYF. For the CDR3, the DNA is TGTGCCACCAGCAGATTAACAGGGACGAAGGCCTACGAGCAGTACTTC.

This clone was observed a single time. V gene TRBV4-2 combines with J gene TRBJ2-2; D is uncertain. The V end was cut by 1 base, the J end by 0 bases, with 15 bases between. The V gene's germline CDR1 is LGHNA and CDR2 YNFKEQ. The CDR3 consists of 18 residues. CDR3 nucleotides: TGTGCCAGCAGCCAAGTAGTTAAGGGCCTAACGAACACCGGGGAGCTGTTTTTT. It specifies CASSQVVKGLTNTGELFF.

The CDR3 region has the DNA TGTGCCAGCAGTTCGGCTAGCGGACTTTACGAGCAGTACTTC. It encodes CASSSASGLYEQYF. V usage is TRBV27 and J usage is TRBJ2-7; 7 bases fit TRBD2. Germline CDR1 and CDR2: MNHEY and SMNVEV (reference sequence). Unmatched junction bases numbered 7, after V lost 4 bases and J lost 4 bases. This CDR3 is 14 amino acids long.

V gene TRBV5-1 combines with J gene TRBJ2-2; perhaps TRBD2 as D (6 bases). The CDR3 spans 17 residues. Trimming shortened V by 0 bases and J by 6 bases, and 18 bases separated the two germline ends. From germline, CDR1 is SGHRS and CDR2 YFSETQ. In DNA form, the CDR3 reads TGCGCCAGCAGCTTGGCCGGCGGGGCTAGACAACCCGGGGAGCTGTTTTTT. Translating it yields CASSLAGGARQPGELFF.

V gene TRBV5-8 combines with J gene TRBJ2-7, with D unresolved. The CDR3 is 12 residues long. Trimming removed 7 bases from V and 2 bases from J, with 10 bases in between. Germline assignment: CDR1 SGHTS and CDR2 YDEGEE. CDR3 sequence: CASGPRPYEQYF. The CDR3, as DNA: TGTGCCAGCGGTCCCAGACCCTACGAGCAGTACTTC.

The gene calls are TRBV7-9 and TRBJ1-3; 7 bases fit TRBD1. The J segment lost 0 bases and the V segment lost 5 bases, leaving 4 bases of the junction unmatched. Per germline, CDR1 SEHNR and CDR2 FQNEAQ (reference sequence). The CDR3 spans 15 residues. The CDR3 DNA follows: TGTGCCAGCAGCCCGGGGACAGCCTCTGGAAACACCATATATTTT. Its protein is CASSPGTASGNTIYF.

The J gene is TRBJ2-7, the V gene TRBV6-1; a possible D gene is TRBD1 (5 bases). The CDR3 is 11 amino acids. Germline assignment: CDR1 MNHNS and CDR2 SASEGT. V was shortened by 6 bases and J by 6 bases, with 9 bases between the two germline ends. CDR3 DNA: TGTGCCAGCAGGGCCAGGGTCGAGCAGTACTTC. Translated, it gives CASRARVEQYF.

V is TRBV2 and J is TRBJ2-7; D is possibly TRBD2 (5 bases). CDR1 and CDR2 from the germline V gene are SNHLY and FYNNEI. V lost 6 bases, J lost 5 bases, and 17 bases lay in between. The CDR3 loop spans 14 amino acids. The CDR3 DNA reads TGTGCCAGCAGACCAGGACGGGATCTCCACGAGCAGTACTTC. Amino acid sequence: CASRPGRDLHEQYF.

The J gene is TRBJ2-1, the V gene TRBV9; D is perhaps TRBD2 (5 bases). V shed 4 bases and J shed 4 bases, with 24 bases lying between them. The CDR3 extends over 18 amino acids. In germline, CDR1 is SGDLS, CDR2 YYNGEE. As DNA, the CDR3 is TGTGCCAGCAGCCAAACCCTCTCCGGGGTTAGTGGGTACAATGAGCAGTTCTTC. It yields the protein CASSQTLSGVSGYNEQFF.

The CDR3 loop reads CASSSSPNTEAFF. The CDR3 coding sequence is TGTGCGAGCTCGAGCAGTCCGAACACTGAAGCTTTCTTT. The J gene is TRBJ1-1, the V gene TRBV2; D ambiguous. Germline CDR1 SNHLY, CDR2 FYNNEI. The CDR3 contains 13 residues.

The V call is TRBV19, the J call TRBJ2-5, with 15 bases aligning to TRBD2. The J segment lost 4 bases and the V segment lost 8 bases, leaving 5 bases of the junction unmatched. The CDR3 spans 15 residues. The germline V gene encodes CDR1 LNHDA and CDR2 SQIVND (reference sequence). This CDR3 reads CASGRTSGRVETQYF. CDR3 DNA sequence: TGTGCCAGTGGCAGGACTAGCGGGAGGGTAGAGACCCAGTACTTC.

The chain uses TRBV2 and TRBJ2-7; D may correspond to TRBD1 or TRBD2 (5 bases each). CDR3 length: 14 residues. Trimming stripped 3 bases from V and 1 base from J, with 10 bases between. Germline-derived CDR1 and CDR2 are SNHLY and FYNNEI. The CDR3 sequence is CASSDRGPSYEQYF. CDR3 DNA sequence: TGTGCCAGCAGTGACCGGGGACCGTCCTACGAGCAGTACTTC.

The V and J genes are TRBV5-1 and TRBJ2-3; 10 nucleotides align to TRBD2. The CDR3 loop spans 17 amino acids. Germline CDR1 and CDR2: SGHRS and YFSETQ. Germline trimming cut 1 base from V and 0 bases from J; bases unmatched to any gene: 5. The CDR3 DNA is TGCGCCAGCAGCTTGATAACTAGCGGGGCTAGCACAGATACGCAGTATTTT. It specifies CASSLITSGASTDTQYF.

J is TRBJ2-1 and V is TRBV10-3; TRBD2 matches 8 bases. Looked up from germline, CDR1 is ENHRY and CDR2 is SYGVKD. The trim removed 3 bases at V and 7 bases at J, leaving 11 bases unmatched. The CDR3 has 16 residues. CDR3 nucleotides: TGTGCCATCAGTGACCGTGGACTAGCAGAGGGAAATGAGCAGTTCTTC. It is translated as CAISDRGLAEGNEQFF.

Details on this clone: A junction end diverges from the germline sequence, so it may reflect a read error. This chain links TRBV7-2 with TRBJ1-2; D gene ambiguous. The CDR3 spans 13 residues. The germline gives CDR1 SGHTA, CDR2 FQGNSA. The DNA for the CDR3 is TGTGTCAGCAGCCATGAGGGATATTATGGCTACACCTTC. Its protein product is CVSSHEGYYGYTF.

The table lists this clone with a count of one. The chain couples TRBV5-4 to TRBJ2-1; 11 bases are shared with TRBD2. The CDR3 runs 15 residues. Germline V gene lookup returns CDR1 SGHNT and CDR2 YYREEE (reference sequence). Here the CDR3 DNA reads TGTGCAGACGCCCCCACTAGCGGGAGCTTTAATGAGCAGTTCTTC. Translation: CADAPTSGSFNEQFF.

The chain joins TRBV11-2 to TRBJ1-4; D is uncertain. Between the trimmed V and J ends, which lost 8 bases and 0 bases, there was a span of 7 bases. Looked up from germline, CDR1 is SGHAT and CDR2 is FQNNGV. The CDR3 covers 13 residues. CDR3 sequence: CASGRATNEKLFF. DNA for the CDR3: TGTGCCAGCGGCCGCGCAACTAATGAAAAACTGTTTTTT.

The DNA of the CDR3 is TGCGCCAGCAGTGAGTCGATTACGACTTACGGCACAGATACGCAGTATTTT. This encodes CASSESITTYGTDTQYF. The V and J genes are TRBV10-2 and TRBJ2-3, with no clear D. Germline V gene sequence: CDR1 WSHSY, CDR2 SAAADI. This CDR3 contains 17 residues. V dropped 0 bases and J dropped 1 base, with 14 bases sitting between them.

The J gene is TRBJ1-6, the V gene TRBV10-3, with TRBD1 as a possible D gene (6 bases). The CDR3 is 13 amino acids. V lost 7 bases, J lost 10 bases, and 14 bases lay in between. CDR1 and CDR2 from the germline V gene are ENHRY and SYGVKD. This chain's CDR3 is CAITNRAGSPLHF. CDR3 in DNA: TGTGCCATCACAAACAGGGCGGGGTCACCCCTCCACTTT.

The chain combines TRBV21-1 with TRBJ1-1. TRBV21-1 is tagged as a pseudogene. CDR3 size: 15 residues. Here the CDR3 reads CASSKGRVMNTEAFF. CDR3 nucleotide sequence: TGTGCCAGCAGCAAGGGGCGGGTCATGAACACTGAAGCTTTCTTT.

The chain uses TRBV19 and TRBJ2-5; D possibly corresponds to TRBD2 (6 bases). The CDR3 is 16 residues long. The V end was cut by 2 bases, the J end by 2 bases, with 15 bases between. CDR1 is LNHDA and CDR2 is SQIVND in the germline V gene (reference sequence). CDR3 amino acids: CASSISWREKQETQYF. For the CDR3, the DNA is TGTGCCAGTAGTATAAGTTGGCGGGAAAAGCAAGAGACCCAGTACTTC.

The chain links TRBV6-5 to TRBJ2-7; D call uncertain. The germline V gene has CDR1 MNHEY and CDR2 SVGAGI. Trimming took off 6 bases at V and 2 bases at J, with 5 bases between the two ends. The CDR3 length is 11 residues. The CDR3 protein is CASRDPYEQYF. For the CDR3, the DNA is TGTGCCAGCAGGGATCCCTACGAGCAGTACTTC.

J is TRBJ2-1 and V is TRBV11-3; D perhaps matches TRBD1 (6 bases). The CDR3 loop spans 16 amino acids. Between the trimmed V and J ends, which lost 2 bases and 0 bases, there was a span of 11 bases. Germline CDR1 and CDR2: SGHNT and YENEEA. CDR3 protein: CASSLSQGTSYNEQFF. CDR3 DNA: TGTGCCAGCAGCTTATCCCAGGGGACCTCCTACAATGAGCAGTTCTTC.